The present T cell receptor beta chain was sequenced within a study of early T cells in non-severe SARS-CoV-2 infection. Whole-study context: Alpha and beta chains were unpaired, from unsorted whole-blood bulk RNA.

Unique molecular identifiers (one per individual cDNA molecule) were attached. TCRdb fed the 5' RACE reads into MiXCR, producing one record per CDR3 protein. The table includes about 45,000 distinct CDR3 sequences, roughly 11% detected once. V gave up 7 bases and J gave up 5 bases; unmatched junction bases: 9. CDR1 SGHAT and CDR2 FQDESV come from the germline V gene (reference sequence). The CDR3 extends over 14 amino acids. Sequenced material: whole blood. The V call is TRBV11-1, the J call TRBJ2-3; TRBD2 aligns across 7 bases. The sequence derives from an adult who was a healthcare worker with PCR-confirmed SARS-CoV-2 infection or an uninfected control (not recorded which). This CDR3 is CASNPRTGGDTQYF. In nucleotides, the CDR3 is TGTGCCAGCAACCCCCGTACGGGAGGAGATACGCAGTATTTT.